A single T cell receptor (beta chain) is shown here with its context. A much larger clonotype is one base distant, so this may be a read error. No conserved phenylalanine or tryptophan is present at the end of the CDR3, so a read error is the likely explanation. The data originate from a study of regulatory T cells in long-lasting Graves disease. Study information: Disease was considered persistent Graves' disease after over 5 years of antithyroid drugs (with positive TSH receptor antibodies).

Stated time point: persistent/refractory GD, antithyroid drugs over 5 years with positive TRAb. PBMCs provided the RNA from which the TCR library was made. Germline assignment: CDR1 MNHEY and CDR2 SVGEGT. The CDR3 loop spans 13 amino acids. Assembly of TCR beta libraries relied on iRepertoire HTBI primers together with Arm-PCR of CDR3 regions. TCRdb called the multiplex PCR reads again in MiXCR, with one record for every CDR3 protein. In the table there are fewer than 400,000 distinct CDR3 sequences, about 20% of which are singletons. The V gene is TRBV6-2 or TRBV6-3, the J gene TRBJ1-1; maybe TRBD1 (6 bases). This sample comprised peripheral blood mononuclear cells (PBMCs), obtained when the disease was refractory, from a patient treated with antithyroid drugs. The TCR comes from a female donor with Graves disease. The CDR3 DNA reads TGTGCGACACTCCGGGACACCTACACTGAAGCTTTCCTT. Translating gives CATLRDTYTEAFL.